This T cell receptor (beta chain) was captured by sequencing in a study of cytomegalovirus exposure and HLA in healthy donors. Whole-study findings and limits: Previous analysis showed most TCR beta V segments were productive about 87% or about 30% of the time. For presence/absence analyses, sequencing depth was assumed to be roughly uniform across donors.

While unrecorded immune exposures were likely, the donors were nominally healthy when sampled. As concerns this clone: No antigen is known for it.

The CDR3 length is 14 residues. Germline V gene sequence: CDR1 MNHEY, CDR2 SVGAGI. V gave up 0 bases and J gave up 6 bases, with 11 bases separating them. 60 Vbeta and 13 Jbeta primers were used in PCR. TCRdb's table, derived via immunoSEQ multiplex PCR, lists solely in-frame clones and lacks some. The sample carries 150,000 to 200,000 clones, roughly 80% recorded once. Sequenced material: PBMCs. This chain connects TRBV6-5 to TRBJ1-2; D call uncertain. The clonotype was recovered from a woman under 30 in good health and CMV-seronegative. CDR3 protein: CASSYSSEVDGYTF. CDR3 nucleotide sequence: TGTGCCAGCAGTTACTCGAGTGAAGTTGATGGCTACACCTTC.